This T cell receptor beta chain was retrieved from a study of beta chain features in type 1 diabetes. General study findings and limits: Patients with Type 1 diabetes showed moderately but significantly shorter TCRB CDR3s in all four CD4+ subsets. The question of HLA type influencing TCRB rearrangement was one that remained unresolved here.

With regard to this clone: The antigen remains undetermined. Other DNA sequences of this sample code for an identical CDR3.

CDR1 and CDR2 from the germline V gene are SNHLY and FYNNEI. The CDR3 has 13 amino acids. The V gene end was trimmed by 6 bases and the J gene end by 5 bases; junction bases not matched to a gene: 0. Investigators reverse transcribed all isolated RNA, so they sequenced expressed TCRB transcripts. Approximately 4 million reads on average were seen across naive, central memory and regulatory T cell samples. Clones were read by immunoSEQ multiplex PCR, and TCRdb kept only the in-frame ones, dropping some. The sample yields around 360,000 clones, 10% to 15% seen once. CD45RO/CCR7/CD25/CD127/CD95/CD27 staining was used to isolate CD4+ naive, central memory, regulatory and stem cell-like memory cells by sorting.

This chain joins TRBV2 and TRBJ1-5; 11 nucleotides line up with TRBD1. The sequence came from a woman between 18 and 30 years old with type 1 diabetes. The sequenced material came from naive CD4+ T cells from blood. CDR3 loop: CASRGQGDQPQHF. In nucleotides, the CDR3 is TGTGCCAGCAGGGGACAGGGGGATCAGCCCCAGCATTTT.